Below, 21 T cell receptor beta chains from the same sample are listed, as sequenced in a study of blood T cell repertoires in COVID-19. Sequenced by immunoSEQ multiplex PCR; TCRdb stores in-frame clones only, minus some. The sample has about 330,000 clones, around 90% seen once. The sample consisted of PBMCs or T cells enriched from blood (not recorded which). Source of these receptors: a woman between 25 and 40 years old who had recovered from COVID-19.

This rearrangement joins TRBV13 to TRBJ2-1; TRBD2 matches at 9 bases. After removal of 3 bases from V and 3 bases from J, the junction contained 9 bases not matched to a gene. Germline V gene lookup returns CDR1 PRHDT and CDR2 FYEKMQ (reference sequence). The CDR3 spans 17 residues. CDR3 DNA sequence: TGTGCCAGCAGCTTTGGGAAAGCGGGAGGCTACTACAATGAGCAGTTCTTC. It yields the protein CASSFGKAGGYYNEQFF.

This clone was detected once. The chain couples TRBV5-4 to TRBJ2-1; D is undetermined. Germline V gene lookup returns CDR1 SGHNT and CDR2 YYREEE (reference sequence). V lost 0 bases and J 7 bases, leaving 20 bases between the germline ends. The CDR3 has 17 amino acids. The CDR3 loop reads CASSLGGSSFSLNEQFF. The CDR3 DNA is TGTGCCAGCAGCTTGGGCGGTAGTTCTTTTTCACTTAATGAGCAGTTCTTC.

V usage is TRBV28 and J usage is TRBJ2-1; tentative D call: TRBD2 (5 bases). Germline V gene data show CDR1 as MDHEN and CDR2 as SYDVKM. This CDR3 comprises 18 residues. The V end was cut by 3 bases, the J end by 8 bases, with 26 bases between. The CDR3, as DNA: TGTGCCAGCAGTTTGAGGGCCCCCTTTGGGAGAAACGGGGATGAGCAGTTCTTC. Residues: CASSLRAPFGRNGDEQFF. The variable domain in full, with the rest retrieved from reference TRBV28 and TRBJ2-1, is DVKVTQSSRYLVKRTGEKVFLECVQDMDHENMFWYRQDPGLGLRLIYFSYDVKMKEKGDIPEGYSVSREKKERFSLILESASTNQTSMYLCASSLRAPFGRNGDEQFFGPGTRLTVL.

The chain recombines TRBV27 with TRBJ2-4; 9 nucleotides align to TRBD1. The CDR3 is 15 residues long. From germline, CDR1 is MNHEY and CDR2 SMNVEV (reference sequence). V shed 6 bases and J 8 bases; nucleotides not matched to a gene: 11. The CDR3 region is CASRPGQGRSDIQYF. CDR3 bases: TGTGCCAGCAGGCCGGGACAGGGCCGATCGGACATTCAGTACTTC.

The rearrangement links TRBV19 to TRBJ1-5, with D possibly being TRBD1 (5 bases). The germline V gene encodes CDR1 LNHDA and CDR2 SQIVND (reference sequence). V lost 7 bases and J lost 7, with 11 bases in between. CDR3 size: 12 residues. CDR3 region: CASTGGAQPQHF. In DNA form, the CDR3 reads TGTGCCAGTACGGGAGGGGCACAGCCCCAGCATTTT.

This chain links TRBV12-3 or TRBV12-4 with TRBJ1-1; D might be TRBD1 (6 bases). The ends were cut back, 3 bases at V and 4 bases at J, with 9 bases in the middle. CDR3 size: 13 residues. The chain's CDR3 is CASSLGAITEAFF. The CDR3 DNA reads TGTGCCAGCAGTTTGGGGGCGATCACTGAAGCTTTCTTT.

The CDR3 reads CASSQTGAGETQYF. The CDR3 bases are TGTGCCAGCAGTCAAACAGGGGCCGGAGAGACCCAGTACTTC. V usage is TRBV2 and J usage is TRBJ2-5; TRBD1 matches 7 bases. The germline V gene has CDR1 SNHLY and CDR2 FYNNEI. The CDR3 covers 14 residues. J was trimmed by 4 bases and V by 5 bases; bases with no gene match: 7.

The CDR3 sequence: CASSPVRSGSGREQYF. CDR3 DNA: TGTGCCAGCTCACCAGTGAGGAGCGGGAGTGGTAGGGAGCAGTACTTC. This sequence joins TRBV18 and TRBJ2-7; the match to TRBD2 covers 8 bases. The CDR3 runs to 16 residues. V gave up 2 bases and J gave up 7 bases; unmatched junction bases: 13. CDR1 and CDR2 from the germline V gene are KGHSH and LQKENI.

The rearrangement uses TRBV7-6 and TRBJ2-2, with D tentatively TRBD2 (5 bases). CDR3 size: 14 residues. Germline lookup yields CDR1 SGHVS and CDR2 FNYEAQ. With 2 bases removed from V and 5 bases from J, the gap between germline ends came to 9 bases. Here the CDR3 reads CASSLSRRTGELFF. CDR3 DNA sequence: TGTGCCAGCAGCTTAAGTAGGAGGACCGGGGAGCTGTTTTTT.

The genes are TRBV18 and TRBJ2-2, with a tentative D call TRBD2 (6 bases). CDR3 length equals 14 residues. Germline CDR1 and CDR2: KGHSH and LQKENI. The V end was cut by 3 bases, the J end by 11 bases, with 16 bases between. CDR3 amino acids: CASSPAGLVGELFF. The CDR3 nucleotides read TGTGCCAGCTCACCCGCGGGGCTAGTCGGCGAGCTGTTTTTT.

The V gene is TRBV18, the J gene TRBJ1-2; no firm D call. This CDR3 is built from 16 residues. CDR1 is KGHSH, CDR2 LQKENI, per germline. V gave up 5 bases and J gave up 5 bases, with 21 bases separating them. The CDR3 nucleotides are TGTGCCAGCTCAGTTGGGTCCCCCGCGGAAAGTTATGGCTACACCTTC. It codes for CASSVGSPAESYGYTF.

The V and J genes are TRBV5-6 and TRBJ2-2; unclear D gene. CDR3 size: 14 residues. Germline V gene sequence: CDR1 SGHDT, CDR2 YYEEEE. V was shortened by 1 base and J by 3 bases, with 7 bases between the two germline ends. CDR3 DNA: TGTGCCAGCAGCTTGTCTAGATACACCGGGGAGCTGTTTTTT. It encodes CASSLSRYTGELFF.

This chain connects TRBV28 to TRBJ1-4, with 9 nucleotides matching TRBD1. This CDR3 region has 17 residues. Germline CDR1 is MDHEN and CDR2 is SYDVKM. Trimming removed 5 bases from V and 8 bases from J; junction bases left unmatched: 15. The CDR3 region has the DNA TGTGCCAGCAGTGAACGGACAGGGGTCGGGATAGAAGAAAAACTGTTTTTT. Its translation is CASSERTGVGIEEKLFF.

V is TRBV30 and J is TRBJ2-2, with D maybe TRBD2 (7 bases). The V gene lost 2 bases and the J gene lost 6 bases, with 19 bases spanning the gap. From germline, CDR1 is GTSNPN and CDR2 SVGIG (reference sequence). The CDR3 extends over 16 amino acids. CDR3 sequence reads: CAWSPIGGGEAGELFF. The CDR3 nucleotides are TGTGCCTGGAGTCCTATTGGAGGGGGGGAAGCCGGGGAGCTGTTTTTT. Filled out from reference TRBV30 and TRBJ2-2, the complete variable domain reads SQTIHQWPATLVQPVGSPLSLECTVEGTSNPNLYWYRQAAGRGLQLLFYSVGIGQISSEVPQNLSASRPQDRQFILSSKKLLLSDSGFYLCAWSPIGGGEAGELFFGEGSRLTVL.

The V and J genes are TRBV5-4 and TRBJ2-7; D is possibly TRBD1 (6 bases). The ends were cut back, 0 bases at V and 11 bases at J, with 9 bases in the middle. Germline loops: CDR1 SGHNT, CDR2 YYREEE (reference sequence). This CDR3 contains 11 residues. The CDR3 DNA reads TGTGCCAGCAGCTTGGACAGGGTGGAGTACTTC. It codes for CASSLDRVEYF.

The rearrangement links TRBV23-1 to TRBJ2-2; a possible D gene is TRBD2 (7 bases). TRBV23-1 is an open reading frame whose function is uncertain. Trimming left V 8 bases short and J 7 bases short, with 17 bases between. The CDR3 is 14 amino acids. DNA of the CDR3: TGCGCCAGCCCTTGGGGGGGGCGCATCGGGGAGCTGTTTTTT. Translated: CASPWGGRIGELFF.

The V call is TRBV11-2, the J call TRBJ2-5, with 10 bases matching TRBD2. V lost 5 bases, J lost 5 bases, and 11 bases stayed unmatched. Germline V gives CDR1 SGHAT, CDR2 FQNNGV. This CDR3 region has 16 residues. The CDR3 spells CASSTGTSVYRETQYF. The DNA for the CDR3 is TGTGCCAGCAGCACGGGGACTAGCGTTTATCGGGAGACCCAGTACTTC.

The chain uses TRBV30 and TRBJ1-2; D not certain. V dropped 2 bases and J dropped 4 bases, with 8 bases sitting between them. CDR1 and CDR2 (germline): GTSNPN, SVGIG (reference sequence). CDR3 length: 12 residues. CDR3 loop: CAWSTYSYGYTF. The CDR3 DNA is TGTGCCTGGAGTACCTACAGCTATGGCTACACCTTC.

V and J are TRBV27 and TRBJ2-7, with TRBD2 matching over 10 bases. V was pared by 2 bases and J by 4 bases, with 5 bases of the junction left unmatched. The germline gives CDR1 MNHEY, CDR2 SMNVEV (reference sequence). The CDR3 consists of 15 residues. The CDR3 nucleotides read TGTGCCAGCAGTTTAGAGCGGGGGGGTCTGTACGAGCAGTACTTC. Translation: CASSLERGGLYEQYF.

The V gene is TRBV24-1, the J gene TRBJ2-2; D unresolved. Germline values: CDR1 KGHDR, CDR2 SFDVKD. V gave up 7 bases and J gave up 4 bases, with 3 bases separating them. This CDR3 comprises 11 residues. CDR3 bases: TGTGCCACCAGCATCACCGGGGAGCTGTTTTTT. Translating it yields CATSITGELFF.

The V call is TRBV11-3, the J call TRBJ2-3; the D gene is possibly TRBD1 (6 bases). V shed 4 bases and J shed 2 bases, with 22 bases lying between them. This CDR3 region has 18 residues. Germline assignment: CDR1 SGHNT and CDR2 YENEEA. CDR3 region: CASSSRLGGQGPTDTQYF. CDR3 coding DNA: TGTGCCAGCAGCTCCCGATTAGGGGGACAAGGGCCCACAGATACGCAGTATTTT.